Each of the 19 T cell receptor beta chains below was sequenced from the same sample in a study of CD8+ T cells in alopecia areata. RNA extraction and reverse transcription yielded cDNA as sequencing template. Only in-frame clones appear in the TCRdb table, and some are missing; sequencing was by immunoSEQ multiplex PCR. Altogether roughly 260,000 clones were found in the sample, and no singletons occur. Combined cutaneous lymph node cells underwent sorting by CD4, CD8alpha, NKG2D, NKG2ACE and additional markers. Input material: CD4+ T cells sorted from a lymph node. The receptor source for this set is a C3H/HeJ mouse with alopecia areata. The mouse strain carries the MHC haplotype H2-k.

The sample holds a few counts of this clone. Here the gene names and germline are mouse. CDR3 DNA (partial): TGTGCCTGGGGGGACTGGGGGATCTATGCT. Translated, it gives CAWGDWGIYA. The entire CDR3 reads CAWGDWGIYAEQFF. The rearrangement uses TRBV31 and TRBJ2-1, with 11 bases fitting TRBD2. The CDR3 extends 4 residues past the end of the read, so its final part is completed from the germline J gene. The germline gives CDR1 GKSSPN, CDR2 SITVG. Trimming took 5 bases from V and 3 from J; bases not matched to a gene: 3. This CDR3 has 14 amino acids.

Concerning this clone itself: Germline and genes: mouse. The read ends 4 residues early relative to the CDR3; the germline J gene fills the gap. Other DNA variants within this sample encode the same CDR3. The V call is TRBV19, the J call TRBJ2-5; a weak D match, TRBD1 (6 bases). Germline V gives CDR1 FNHDT, CDR2 SITEND (reference sequence). There are 14 residues in the CDR3. Trimming took off 1 base at V and 1 base at J, with 7 bases between the two ends. CDR3 residues: CASSISGDQDTQYF. CDR3 DNA (partial): TGTGCCAGCAGTATATCAGGGGACCAAGAC.

This clone was seen more than once but under ten times. Gene names refer to mouse genes. The read terminates 4 residues before the CDR3 end, so the remaining end is supplied by the germline J gene. The chain uses TRBV13-1 and TRBJ2-4; 8 positions match TRBD1. The germline V gene has CDR1 NSHNY and CDR2 SYGAGN. The length of the CDR3 is 13 residues. CDR3 region: CASSDRTGNTLYF. Partial CDR3 DNA: TGTGCCAGCAGTGACCGGACAGGGAAC.

This clone has only a few counts. The listed genes are named as in mouse. The read ends 4 residues before the CDR3 terminus; that terminus is restored from the germline J gene. The V and J genes are TRBV13-2 and TRBJ2-1; 9 nucleotides agree with TRBD1. The CDR3 spans 15 residues. Germline values: CDR1 NNHNN, CDR2 SYGAGS (reference sequence). Unmatched junction bases numbered 4, after V lost 1 base and J lost 5 bases. The CDR3 here is CASGDWGTGNAEQFF. The CDR3 DNA, read in part, is TGTGCCAGCGGTGATTGGGGGACAGGGAATGCT.

There are a few counts of this clone. Mouse germline and gene names are used. The read comes to an end 4 residues before the CDR3 does, leaving the germline J gene to fill in the end. The chain carries TRBV31 and TRBJ2-2; 7 nucleotides line up with TRBD1. This CDR3 contains 13 residues. Germline trimming cut 7 bases from V and 3 bases from J; bases unmatched to any gene: 5. Germline CDR1 GKSSPN, CDR2 SITVG. The CDR3 protein is CASHRGDTGQLYF. The sequenced CDR3 bases are TGTGCCTCCCACAGGGGAGACACCGGG.

A note on this clone: Gene labels here are mouse ones. The DNA ends 4 residues before the CDR3 does, and the rest of the CDR3 is filled in from the germline J gene. The chain links TRBV31 to TRBJ2-1; 13 bases line up with TRBD2. The V and J ends lost 5 bases and 3 bases, in that order; junction bases with no gene match: 7. The CDR3 length is 16 residues. CDR1 and CDR2 (germline): GKSSPN, SITVG. The covered CDR3 bases are TGTGCCTGGGGCCCGGGACTGGGGGGGTTCTATGCT. Encoded protein: CAWGPGLGGFYA. In full, the CDR3 reads CAWGPGLGGFYAEQFF.

Turning to this clone: The gene names given are mouse names. Read sequence stops 4 residues before the CDR3 end, and the germline J gene provides the missing end. V is TRBV13-1 and J is TRBJ2-4; 8 bases are a match to TRBD2. Germline V gives CDR1 NSHNY, CDR2 SYGAGN. The length of the CDR3 is 14 residues. This CDR3 is CASSDVWGVNTLYF. CDR3 bases read: TGTGCCAGCAGTGATGTCTGGGGGGTAAAC.

Comment on this clone: Germline and genes: mouse. The CDR3 end lies 4 residues beyond the end of the read and is filled in from the germline J gene. The rearrangement joins TRBV13-1 to TRBJ2-7; the match to TRBD2 covers 11 bases. Germline loops: CDR1 NSHNY, CDR2 SYGAGN. This CDR3 has 16 residues. The junction had 6 bases not matched to a gene; V was cut back by 4 bases and J by 0 bases. CDR3 region: CASSPRDWGSSYEQYF. The covered CDR3 bases are TGTGCCAGCAGTCCTCGGGACTGGGGGAGCTCCTAT.

This clone has just a few counts. Germline and genes: mouse. The read ends 4 residues shy of where the CDR3 ends; the end is completed using the germline J gene. The chain uses TRBV13-1 and TRBJ2-7; a weak D match, TRBD2 (7 bases). From germline, CDR1 is NSHNY and CDR2 SYGAGN. This CDR3 has 13 amino acids. CDR3 in amino acids: CASSDEGGYEQYF. The CDR3 DNA, read in part, is TGTGCCAGCAGTGATGAGGGGGGGTAT.

In this sample, this clone turned up many times. Gene labels here are mouse ones. The read ends 3 residues early relative to the CDR3; the germline J gene fills the gap. This same CDR3 is encoded by further DNA sequences in the sample. The chain recombines TRBV13-1 with TRBJ1-6; 10 positions match TRBD1. TRBJ1-6 is marked as an open reading frame, function uncertain. The germline V gene has CDR1 NSHNY and CDR2 SYGAGN. CDR3 length equals 14 residues. The V segment lost 3 bases and the J segment 6 bases; nucleotides outside the gene matches: 0. Incomplete CDR3 DNA: TGTGCCAGCAGTGGGGACAGGGGTAATTCGCCC. It encodes CASSGDRGNSP. The entire CDR3 protein is CASSGDRGNSPLYF.

Comments on this clone: Gene names are the mouse ones. The CDR3 end is not reached by the read, which stops 4 residues before it; the germline J gene fills it in. The rearrangement joins TRBV19 to TRBJ2-1, with TRBD1 matching 8 bases. The junction had 2 bases not matched to a gene; V was cut back by 3 bases and J by 6 bases. Germline V gives CDR1 FNHDT, CDR2 SITEND (reference sequence). The CDR3 is 13 amino acids. CDR3 amino acids: CASSRQGSAEQFF. CDR3 DNA (partial): TGTGCCAGCAGTAGACAGGGGAGTGCT. Looking up the rest from reference TRBV19 and TRBJ2-1 gives the full variable domain: GGIITQTPKFLIGQEGQKLTLKCQQNFNHDTMYWYRQDSGKGLRLIYYSITENDLQKGDLSEGYDASREKKSSFSLTVTSAQKNEMAVFLCASSRQGSAEQFFGPGTRLTVL.

This clone was seen only a few times. The gene names here belong to mouse. The read ends 4 residues before the CDR3 terminus; that terminus is restored from the germline J gene. This chain joins TRBV19 and TRBJ2-4; a weak D match, TRBD1 (6 bases). The V gene lost 5 bases and the J gene lost 2 bases, with 9 bases spanning the gap. Germline CDR1 is FNHDT and CDR2 is SITEND (reference sequence). This CDR3 has 13 amino acids. CDR3 in amino acids: CASSRDIQNTLYF. The CDR3 bases that were read are TGTGCCAGCAGCAGGGACATTCAAAAC.

As concerns this clone: Any gene name here is a mouse gene name. In the same sample, other DNA sequences code for this CDR3. The CDR3 protein is CASSGGQGANTEVFF. The sequenced CDR3 bases are TGTGCCAGCAGTGGGGGACAGGGAGCAAACACA. V gene TRBV13-1 combines with J gene TRBJ1-1; 9 bases align to TRBD1. The missing CDR3 end, 4 residues past where the read stops, is filled in from the germline J gene. This CDR3 is built from 15 residues. The germline CDR1 and CDR2 sequences are NSHNY and SYGAGN. V trimming: 3 bases; J trimming: 0 bases; junction bases outside the gene matches: 3.

This clone was counted a few times. These gene names are mouse names. Read coverage stops 4 residues before the CDR3 terminus; the germline J gene supplies the remainder. This CDR3 is also generated by other DNA sequences in the sample. The rearrangement joins TRBV5 to TRBJ2-1; 8 nucleotides match TRBD1. Unmatched junction bases numbered 1, after V lost 0 bases and J lost 3 bases. Germline CDR1 reads LGHNA; CDR2 reads YNLKQL (reference sequence). The CDR3 spans 15 residues. CDR3 DNA, as far as it was read: TGTGCCAGCAGCCAAGACACAGGGGGCTATGCT. Translating gives CASSQDTGGYA. The entire CDR3 is CASSQDTGGYAEQFF.

This clone has only a few counts. These gene names are mouse names. The CDR3 loop reads CASSDRSGTSAETLYF. Partial CDR3 DNA: TGTGCCAGCAGTGATAGGTCTGGGACTAGTGCAGAA. The chain employs TRBV13-3 and TRBJ2-3; TRBD2 is a possible D gene (6 bases). The observed sequence ends 4 residues before the CDR3 terminus, with the missing tail filled in from the germline J gene. The CDR3 consists of 16 residues. CDR1 and CDR2 (germline): NNHDY, SYVADS. The V end lost 1 base, the J end lost 0 bases, and 12 bases lay between the germline ends.

Notes on this clone: Genes and germline are mouse. The read finishes 4 residues shy of the CDR3 end, and the germline J gene is used to complete it. The V call is TRBV13-1, the J call TRBJ2-5; D call uncertain. Trimming shortened V by 6 bases and J by 0 bases, and 8 bases separated the two germline ends. The CDR3 covers 13 residues. CDR1 and CDR2 from the germline V gene are NSHNY and SYGAGN. The CDR3 reads CASTTVNQDTQYF. The part of the CDR3 DNA that was read is TGTGCCAGCACAACAGTTAACCAAGAC.

For this clone: These gene names are mouse names. Read coverage stops 4 residues before the CDR3 terminus; the germline J gene supplies the remainder. The V gene is TRBV31, the J gene TRBJ1-2; D not certain. The CDR3 totals 13 residues. V lost 0 bases, J lost 0 bases, and 5 bases lay in between. CDR1 is GKSSPN, CDR2 SITVG, per germline. CDR3 sequence reads: CAWSLHPNSDYTF. CDR3 DNA, as far as it was read: TGTGCCTGGAGTCTACACCCAAACTCC.

As concerns this clone: Mouse names are used for the genes. The read ends 4 residues early relative to the CDR3; the germline J gene fills the gap. This chain links TRBV1 with TRBJ2-7; 11 positions match TRBD2. This CDR3 has 14 residues. Germline loops: CDR1 NSQYPW, CDR2 LRSPGD (reference sequence). The DNA read from the CDR3 is TGCACCTGCAGTGGGGGACTGGGGGATTAT. As protein: CTCSGGLGDY. The full CDR3 protein reads CTCSGGLGDYEQYF. Complete variable domain (other parts from reference TRBV1 and TRBJ2-7): VTLLEQNPRWRLVPRGQAVNLRCILKNSQYPWMSWYQQDLQKQLQWLFTLRSPGDKEVKSLPGADYLATRVTDTELRLQVANMSQGRTLYCTCSGGLGDYEQYFGPGTRLTVL.

Only a few counts were recorded for this clone. Mouse names are used for the genes. The read halts 4 residues ahead of the CDR3 end, with the missing end drawn from the germline J gene. The chain has TRBV13-1 and TRBJ2-5; 7 nucleotides align to TRBD2. This CDR3 has 12 residues. Germline assignment: CDR1 NSHNY and CDR2 SYGAGN. CDR3 region: CASRGTEDTQYF. The sequenced CDR3 bases are TGTGCCAGCCGGGGGACTGAAGAC.